What follows describes a single TCR beta chain. This specimen belongs to a study of blood T cell repertoires in COVID-19. Cohort allocation depended upon clinical history that participants reported. Recovery among Cohort 3 donors was established by two negative PCRs, clearance, or symptom resolution. This table comes from immunoSEQ multiplex PCR, and its TCRdb copy is limited to in-frame clones, with some not included. The sample has roughly 200,000 clones; around 89% are singletons. CDR1 is MNHEY and CDR2 is SVGAGI in the germline V gene. The CDR3 has 15 residues. Trimming cost V 3 bases and J 5 bases, with 16 bases left between them.

This TCR was recovered from a man aged 30 to 39 who had recovered from COVID-19. Sequencing was carried out using PBMCs or T cells enriched from blood (not recorded which). This chain connects TRBV6-5 to TRBJ1-2; no clear D. This chain's CDR3 is CASSYGLTGRYGYTF. The DNA for the CDR3 is TGTGCCAGCAGTTATGGGTTAACGGGGAGGTATGGCTACACCTTC.